Presented here are 6 T cell receptor beta chains from one specimen sequenced in a study of neurological immune-mediated disorders. Using its own MiXCR run on the 5' RACE reads, TCRdb lists one record per CDR3 protein. The sample yields 80,000 or so distinct CDR3 sequences, roughly 9.9% seen once. The sample taken for sequencing was PBMCs. The receptor set was obtained from a man aged 50 to 60 in good health.

This clonotype was counted many times. This rearrangement joins TRBV5-5 to TRBJ2-5; 9 positions match TRBD1. Germline values: CDR1 SGHKS, CDR2 YYEKEE (reference sequence). This CDR3 has 15 amino acids. V was clipped by 3 bases and J by 5 bases; unmatched bases: 8. In DNA form, the CDR3 reads TGTGCCAGCAGCTACAGACAGGGGGTTTATGAGACCCAGTACTTC. Protein: CASSYRQGVYETQYF.

This clonotype has only a few counts. V and J are TRBV5-1 and TRBJ2-7; 8 bases line up with TRBD2. The germline CDR1 and CDR2 sequences are SGHRS and YFSETQ. CDR3 size: 20 residues. With V trimmed by 3 bases and J by 2 bases, 22 bases remained unmatched. The CDR3 sequence: CASSWIPQGLREVFTYEQYF. CDR3 nucleotide sequence: TGCGCCAGCAGCTGGATCCCCCAGGGTTTGCGGGAGGTCTTCACCTACGAGCAGTACTTC.

This clonotype has at least ten counts. The V gene is TRBV5-1, the J gene TRBJ1-1; D may be TRBD1 (6 bases). Germline-derived CDR1 and CDR2 are SGHRS and YFSETQ. Between the trimmed V and J ends, which lost 7 bases and 0 bases, there was a span of 13 bases. The CDR3 runs 14 residues. CDR3 in amino acids: CASFAGDMNTEAFF. In DNA, the CDR3 is TGCGCCAGCTTCGCCGGGGACATGAACACTGAAGCTTTCTTT.

The chain carries TRBV28 and TRBJ2-1, with 7 bases that match TRBD2. J lost 12 bases, V lost 6 bases, and 17 bases had no gene match. CDR1 is MDHEN and CDR2 is SYDVKM in the germline V gene. The CDR3 runs 15 residues. DNA of the CDR3: TGTGCCAGCAGCACGTCGATTATTATCGGGAGGACGCAGTTCTTC. This gives the protein CASSTSIIIGRTQFF.

This clonotype was seen a few times. The chain is built from TRBV12-3 or TRBV12-4 and TRBJ2-7, with D possibly being TRBD2 (6 bases). CDR3 size: 13 residues. V lost 6 bases, J lost 4 bases, and 13 bases lay in between. The CDR3 spells CASRRRGGYEQYF. The CDR3 nucleotides are TGTGCCAGCAGGAGGAGGGGCGGGTACGAGCAGTACTTC.

In this sample, this clonotype turned up many times. The chain is built from TRBV7-2 and TRBJ1-4; 7 bases align to TRBD1. The CDR3 totals 14 residues. Germline CDR1 SGHTA, CDR2 FQGNSA. The J segment lost 8 bases and the V segment lost 0 bases, leaving 3 bases of the junction unmatched. The CDR3 region is CASSLAGGGEKLFF. The CDR3 coding sequence is TGTGCCAGCAGCTTAGCAGGGGGCGGGGAAAAACTGTTTTTT. Combining the CDR3 with reference TRBV7-2 and TRBJ1-4 gives the whole variable domain GAGVSQSPSNKVTEKGKDVELRCDPISGHTALYWYRQSLGQGLEFLIYFQGNSAPDKSGLPSDRFSAERTGGSVSTLTIQRTQQEDSAVYLCASSLAGGGEKLFFGSGTQLSVL.